This TCR beta chain was documented in a study of T cells in Graves' hyperthyroidism and ophthalmopathy (dated by TCRdb to between 2018 and 2020). About the investigation overall: Peripheral blood samples were taken at the time of initial diagnosis, prior to any treatment. The study also compared thyroid tissue and blood T-cell repertoires from a handful of Graves' hyperthyroidism patients. The paper describes TCR Vbeta CDR3 sequencing of 130 to 150 peripheral blood samples, made up of about 40 ophthalmopathy patients, 70 to 80 hyperthyroidism patients and 17 progressor patients. Prospective prediction of ophthalmopathy was tested in an independent validation cohort of 18 to 20 hyperthyroidism patients and 15 to 17 patients who later progressed to ophthalmopathy. TCR V-J signatures able to tell the groups apart were searched for in a discovery cohort of some 97 patients, of whom roughly 42 had Graves' ophthalmopathy and 57 had stable Graves' hyperthyroidism. After blood sampling, hyperthyroidism patients were treated with methimazole at a starting dose of 30 mg daily, and ophthalmopathy patients were treated with high-dose intravenous methylprednisolone. For training and testing, the roughly 93 patients in the discovery cohort were randomly divided in a 7:3 ratio.

The paper as a whole reports these results and caveats: A model built on a 13 V-J signature distinguished ophthalmopathy from stable hyperthyroidism, reaching 85% to 90% sensitivity and about 81% specificity in cross-validation and 80%/75% in testing. Most expanded thyroid clonotypes (frequency above 0.001) were also found in blood, which suggests that blood repertoires may mirror thyroid immune responses. In validation, progression to ophthalmopathy was predicted by the model with 70.59% sensitivity and about 72% specificity, a median of around 6.5 months before onset. No statistical method was used to set the sample size in advance, and investigators knew the group allocation.

Amplification of TCR beta CDR3 regions was carried out from RNA transcripts. For the first round of RT-PCR on the TCR CDR3, the HTBI primer set was used together with the Qiagen OneStep RT-PCR kit. Libraries were constructed in a second round of multiplex PCR, after which size selection and purification were performed. Paired-end sequencing of the libraries was performed with 100 bp reads on an Illumina HiSeq2000. Per the authors' processing: SOAPnuke was used to process the raw data, with reads discarded if the reads contained adapters or uncalled bases, had a mean Phred below 15, or lacked an exact constant-primer or identifier match. High-quality paired reads were merged with COPE v1.2.5, and unique nucleotide sequences were defined as clonotypes. MiTCR v1.1 was used to align clonotypes to the IMGT TRBV, TRBD and TRBJ reference segments. Analysis was restricted to V-J combinations with a frequency above 0.0001, which covered approximately 99% of repertoires. The TCS score was defined as the ratio of F50 (clonal expansion) to E x V (chaos), calculated using BLOSUM62-based TCRdist between CDR3 peptides within each V-J. Welch's t-statistics and random forest reduced fewer than 600 V-J features to under 15, which were used in a naive Bayes classifier (R e1071). TCRdb trimmed the raw reads at Q25, called clones with MiXCR and kept productive beta chains. Each CDR3 protein gets just one entry, which takes the most common genes and DNA from the rows behind it. It is TCRdb's table, rather than the study itself, that gives the V and J calls and clone size. Recorded for this sample are around 500,000 distinct CDR3 sequences; about 14% of them occurred a single time. The ten largest make up approximately 15% of the sample.

The germline V gene supplies CDR1 MDHEN and CDR2 SYDVKM. The CDR3 runs 14 residues from the cysteine to the phenylalanine. The DNA shown is the 42-base CDR3, in frame from base 1. Trimming leaves V shorter by 5 bases and J shorter by 5 bases, with the junction holding 7 bases beyond the gene matches. There are many counts of this clonotype. Its antigen is not yet known. There are no base qualities to consult, and no much larger clone falls within one base. A patient counted as having stable Graves' hyperthyroidism if no progression to ophthalmopathy occurred over 18 months of follow-up. Hyperthyroidism patients were aged 18 to 65 years and newly diagnosed, with disease duration of less than 2 months. The study excluded patients with uncontrolled infections, other autoimmune diseases, pregnancy or lactation. Diagnoses relied on clinical symptoms, serum thyroxine and TRAb, thyroid ultrasound and orbital computed tomography. Ficoll-Paque density gradient centrifugation was used to isolate PBMCs from around 10 ml of fresh peripheral blood. Trizol reagent was used to extract total RNA, and RNA quality was then checked on an Agilent 2100 Bioanalyzer.

The sequence was collected from a woman aged 40 to 50 with Graves' hyperthyroidism. The specimen was blood. The sequence is built from TRBV28 and TRBJ1-2, and TRBD1 aligns with 8 junction nucleotides. The sequenced DNA is TGTGCCAGCAGTCTCCAGGGGGCGCGATATGGCTACACCTTC. This sequence encodes CASSLQGARYGYTF.